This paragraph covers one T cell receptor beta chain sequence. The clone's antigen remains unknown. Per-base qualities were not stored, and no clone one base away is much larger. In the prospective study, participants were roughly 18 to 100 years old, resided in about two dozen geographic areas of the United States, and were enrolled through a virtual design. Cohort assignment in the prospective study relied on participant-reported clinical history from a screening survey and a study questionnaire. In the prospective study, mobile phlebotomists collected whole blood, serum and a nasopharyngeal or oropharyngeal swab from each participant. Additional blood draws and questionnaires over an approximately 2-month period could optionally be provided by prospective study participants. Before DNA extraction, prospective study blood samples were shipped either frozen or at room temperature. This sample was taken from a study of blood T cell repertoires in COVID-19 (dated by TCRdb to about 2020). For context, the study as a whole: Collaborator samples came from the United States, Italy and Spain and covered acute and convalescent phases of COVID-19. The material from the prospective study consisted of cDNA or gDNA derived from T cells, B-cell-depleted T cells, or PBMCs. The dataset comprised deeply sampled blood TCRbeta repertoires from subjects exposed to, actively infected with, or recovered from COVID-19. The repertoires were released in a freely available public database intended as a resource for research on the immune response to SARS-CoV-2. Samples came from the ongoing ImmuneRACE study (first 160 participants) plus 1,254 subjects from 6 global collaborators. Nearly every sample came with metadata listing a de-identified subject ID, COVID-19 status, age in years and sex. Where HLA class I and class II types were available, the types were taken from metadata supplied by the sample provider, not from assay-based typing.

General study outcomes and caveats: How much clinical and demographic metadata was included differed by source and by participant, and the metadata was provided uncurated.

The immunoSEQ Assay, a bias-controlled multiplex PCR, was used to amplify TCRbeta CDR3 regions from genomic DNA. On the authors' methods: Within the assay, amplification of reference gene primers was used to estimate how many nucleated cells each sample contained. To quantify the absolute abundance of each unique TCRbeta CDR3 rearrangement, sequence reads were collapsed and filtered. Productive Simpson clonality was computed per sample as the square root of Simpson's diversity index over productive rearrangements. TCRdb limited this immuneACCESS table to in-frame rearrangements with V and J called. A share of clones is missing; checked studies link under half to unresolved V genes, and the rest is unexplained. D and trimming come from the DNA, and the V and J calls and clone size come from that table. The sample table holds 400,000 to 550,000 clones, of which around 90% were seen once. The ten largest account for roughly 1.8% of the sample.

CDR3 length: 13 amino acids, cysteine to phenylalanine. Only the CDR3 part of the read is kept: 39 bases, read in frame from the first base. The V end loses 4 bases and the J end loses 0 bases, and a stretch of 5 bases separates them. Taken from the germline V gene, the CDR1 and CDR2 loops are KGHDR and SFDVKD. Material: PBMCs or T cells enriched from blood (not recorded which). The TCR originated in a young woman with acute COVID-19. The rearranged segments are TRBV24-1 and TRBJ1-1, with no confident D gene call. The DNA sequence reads TGTGCCACCAGTGAAGCGATGAACACTGAAGCTTTCTTT. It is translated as CATSEAMNTEAFF.